The TCR beta chain described here comes from a study of tumor and adjacent non-tumor tissue in lung cancer. As for the study in general: Samples averaged around 4.2 million productive TCRbeta reads each.

A modified ARM-PCR protocol with three rounds of nested PCR amplified TCRbeta. TCRdb processed the multiplex PCR reads anew with MiXCR; each CDR3 protein has one entry. Among 120,000 or so distinct CDR3 sequences, approximately 87% were seen once, and the ten largest hold 20% to 25%. As for this clonotype: What it binds is not known. At one boundary the junction diverges from the germline segment, which might be a read error.

Germline CDR1 is SGHAT and CDR2 is FQNNGV. The CDR3 spans 14 residues. No cell sorting was done before RNA was extracted from the tissue. Study-wide points: Tumor repertoires had a smaller top 100 clone share than normal lung. Shorter survival was associated with higher TCR diversity in tumors.

The origin of this receptor is a man in his 70s with non-small cell lung cancer. V gene TRBV11-2 combines with J gene TRBJ2-2, with D maybe TRBD1 (6 bases). Sequenced: lung tumor tissue. The CDR3 coding sequence is TGTGCCAGGAGCTTGGACAGTCAGTTCGGGGAGCTGTTTTTT. The encoded protein is CARSLDSQFGELFF.